This entry describes one T cell receptor beta chain. The sample is drawn from a study of T cell responses to AZD1222 COVID-19 vaccine. The wider study: Second-dose intervals of approximately 4 or approximately 12 weeks were pooled.

The assay was immunoSEQ multiplex PCR, and TCRdb's table has in-frame clones only and misses some. The sample lists some 110,000 clones, about 88% occurring once. The CDR3 extends over 16 amino acids. Germline V gene lookup returns CDR1 MNHEY and CDR2 SVGAGI. V lost 0 bases, J lost 4 bases, and 4 bases stayed unmatched. This chain links TRBV6-5 with TRBJ2-1, with 9 bases fitting TRBD2. Specimen: peripheral blood, collected on day 0 of AZD1222 vaccination. The sequence came from an adult in good health. CDR3 sequence (DNA): TGTGCCAGCAGTTACTCGGCGGGAGGGTATTACAATGAGCAGTTCTTC. Its translation is CASSYSAGGYYNEQFF.